The TCR beta chain under discussion was sequenced for a study of PD-L1 blockade in urothelial cancer. The V gene end was trimmed by 3 bases and the J gene end by 3 bases; junction bases not matched to a gene: 5. CDR1 is SGHDT, CDR2 YYEEEE, per germline. This CDR3 is 16 amino acids long. Generated by immunoSEQ multiplex PCR, the TCRdb table keeps only in-frame clones and is missing some. This table has tens of thousands of clones, 81% appearing once. Time point described: pretreatment peripheral blood. The rearrangement joins TRBV5-6 to TRBJ2-2, with 10 bases lining up with TRBD2. The source is a man in his 70s with urothelial cancer. The sample was PBMCs, taken around atezolizumab (anti-PD-L1) treatment. The CDR3 region is CASSSTSGTYTGELFF. In DNA form, the CDR3 reads TGTGCCAGCAGCTCCACTAGCGGGACTTACACCGGGGAGCTGTTTTTT. Looking up the rest from reference TRBV5-6 and TRBJ2-2 gives the full variable domain: DAGVTQSPTHLIKTRGQQVTLRCSPKSGHDTVSWYQQALGQGPQFIFQYYEEEERQRGNFPDRFSGHQFPNYSSELNVNALLLGDSALYLCASSSTSGTYTGELFFGEGSRLTVL.